The sequence of this T cell receptor (beta chain) was determined in a study of cytomegalovirus exposure and HLA in healthy donors (dated by TCRdb to 2016 to 2017). Looking at the study overall: A later analysis indicated that the 90 to 150 validation repertoires were generated on the platform also employed for the 700 or so repertoires of the first cohort. In addition to the first cohort of several hundred subjects, a separate validation cohort of around 110 different subjects was used. The study aimed to test whether cataloging public T cell receptors could reveal signatures of past pathogen exposure. High-throughput TCR immunosequencing, statistical association of individual TCRs with disease status, and machine learning were combined to predict cytomegalovirus infection status.

Libraries came from the immunoSEQ multiplex PCR assay. In the paper's pipeline: A statistical classification framework was developed to diagnose cytomegalovirus status using the catalog of TCR beta chain sequences. TCRdb holds this immuneACCESS table with in-frame rearrangements only. Some clones are missing; in checked studies, unresolved V genes explain under half, and the rest has no known cause. V, J and clone size reflect that table, while D and trimming were determined from the DNA. The sample table contains some 140,000 clones; only one count was recorded for approximately 84% of them. 25% to 30% of the sample comes from the top ten. Broad study findings and their caveats: A later analysis lacked HLA typing for the validation cohort, so it scored co-occurrence in that cohort across all 120 repertoires. Of the cluster scores, 90% to 95% were above 0 in a later analysis, which found that TCRs clustered in the first cohort also tended to co-occur in the roughly 130 validation repertoires. In both the original and validation cohorts, the classifier was reported to diagnose cytomegalovirus status with high specificity and sensitivity. According to the authors, the approach could potentially be generalized to other disease states and immunological phenotypes. Most TCR sequences were observed very rarely across donors, whereas some public TCRs were present in many individuals. In vitro tests confirmed that three of the cytomegalovirus-associated TCR beta chains recognize cytomegalovirus antigens. The study listed 150 to 200 TCR beta chains as associated with cytomegalovirus.

This clone was detected once. This receptor's antigen is unknown. No base qualities exist here, and no much larger clone lies one base off it. Looking up the germline V gene yields CDR1 SGHVS and CDR2 FQNEAQ. The junction shows trimming of 1 base on V and 5 bases on J, and the gene matches do not reach 5 bases of it. The CDR3, from cysteine to phenylalanine, totals 14 residues. Only the CDR3 part of the read is kept: 42 bases, read in frame from the first base. The donors belonged to the validation cohort of about 130 subjects, which was separate from the roughly 680-subject first cohort. What was sequenced was PBMCs. The source of this sequence is a man aged 25-45 years in good health and CMV-seropositive. This chain joins TRBV7-8 to TRBJ2-7; 7 of the junction bases match TRBD2. The encoded CDR3 is CASSLGGGRDEQYF. The DNA is as follows: TGTGCCAGCAGCTTAGGGGGGGGAAGGGACGAGCAGTACTTC. Full variable domain (CDR3 extended with the reference TRBV7-8 and TRBJ2-7 proteins): GAGVSQSPRYKVAKRGQDVALRCDPISGHVSLFWYQQALGQGPEFLTYFQNEAQLDKSGLPSDRFFAERPEGSVSTLKIQRTQQEDSAVYLCASSLGGGRDEQYFGPGTRLTVT.